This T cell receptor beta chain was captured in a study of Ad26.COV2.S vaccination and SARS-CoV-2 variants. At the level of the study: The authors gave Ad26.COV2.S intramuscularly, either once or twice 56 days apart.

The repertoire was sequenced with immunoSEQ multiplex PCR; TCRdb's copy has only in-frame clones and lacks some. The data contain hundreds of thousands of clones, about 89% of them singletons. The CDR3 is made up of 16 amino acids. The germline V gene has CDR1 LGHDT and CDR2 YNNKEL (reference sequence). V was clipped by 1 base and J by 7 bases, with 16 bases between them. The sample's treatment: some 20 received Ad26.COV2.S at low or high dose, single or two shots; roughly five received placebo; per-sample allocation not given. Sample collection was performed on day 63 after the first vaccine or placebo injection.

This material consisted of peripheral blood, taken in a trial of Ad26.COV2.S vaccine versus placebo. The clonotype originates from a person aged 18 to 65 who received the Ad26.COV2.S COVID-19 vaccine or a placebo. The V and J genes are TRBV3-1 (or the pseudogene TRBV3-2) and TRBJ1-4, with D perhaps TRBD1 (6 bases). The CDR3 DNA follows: TGTGCCAGCAGCCAAGGTTACAGGGCTTGGGCTGAAAAACTGTTTTTT. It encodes CASSQGYRAWAEKLFF.